In this sample, the clone carrying this T cell receptor (beta chain) turned up once. Its antigen remains unknown. The data originate from a study of T cell responses to AZD1222 COVID-19 vaccine. Whole-study results and caveats: Vaccine-associated CD4 TCRs ranged over spike, dominating at 160-218 and 743-854. Close to half of spike-specific TCRs reportedly recognize unmutated variant regions. There were repertoire samples only from the period after the peak T cell response. Females outnumbered males among donors, who were mostly white British; clonal diversity was possibly underestimated.

V trimming: 4 bases; J trimming: 3 bases; junction bases outside the gene matches: 3. The CDR3 is made up of 15 amino acids. The germline CDR1 and CDR2 sequences are SGHNT and YYREEE (reference sequence). The assay was immunoSEQ multiplex PCR, and TCRdb's table has in-frame clones only and misses some. This sample has 180,000 or so clones; 80% to 95% occur once, and the top ten carry around 2%. This TCR came from an adult who received the AZD1222 COVID-19 vaccine. This specimen consisted of peripheral blood, obtained 28 days after the second AZD1222 dose. The chain couples TRBV5-4 to TRBJ2-3, with TRBD2 matching over 12 bases. Written as DNA, the CDR3 is TGTGCCAGCAGCCAGGGGACTAGCGGGACAGATACGCAGTATTTT. Its protein product is CASSQGTSGTDTQYF. Combining the CDR3 with reference TRBV5-4 and TRBJ2-3 gives the whole variable domain ETGVTQSPTHLIKTRGQQVTLRCSSQSGHNTVSWYQQALGQGPQFIFQYYREEENGRGNFPPRFSGLQFPNYSSELNVNALELDDSALYLCASSQGTSGTDTQYFGPGTRLTVL.